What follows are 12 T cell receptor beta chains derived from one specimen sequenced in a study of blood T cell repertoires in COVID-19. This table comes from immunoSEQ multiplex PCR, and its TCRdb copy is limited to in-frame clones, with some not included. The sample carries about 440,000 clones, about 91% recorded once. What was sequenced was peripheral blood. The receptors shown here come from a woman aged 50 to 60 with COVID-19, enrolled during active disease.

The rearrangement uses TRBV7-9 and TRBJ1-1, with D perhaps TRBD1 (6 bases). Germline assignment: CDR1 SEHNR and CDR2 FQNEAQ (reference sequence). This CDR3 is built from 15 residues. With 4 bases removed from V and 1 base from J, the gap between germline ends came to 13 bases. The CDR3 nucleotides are TGTGCCAGCAGCTCCCTGGGACAAGCGAACACTGAAGCTTTCTTT. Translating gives CASSSLGQANTEAFF.

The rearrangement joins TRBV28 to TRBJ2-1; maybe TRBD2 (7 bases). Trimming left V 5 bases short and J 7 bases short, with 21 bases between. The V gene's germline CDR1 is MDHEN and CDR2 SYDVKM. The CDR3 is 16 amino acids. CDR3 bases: TGTGCCAGCAGTCAAGCCTCAAAGGGAGGGGGGAATGAGCAGTTCTTC. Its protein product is CASSQASKGGGNEQFF.

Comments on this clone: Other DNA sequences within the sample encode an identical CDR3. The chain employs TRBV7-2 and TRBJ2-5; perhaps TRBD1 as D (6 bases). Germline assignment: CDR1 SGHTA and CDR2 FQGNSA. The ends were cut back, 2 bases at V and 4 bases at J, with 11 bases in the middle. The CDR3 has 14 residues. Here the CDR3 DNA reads TGTGCCAGCAGCTTAAGAGGGGGTCGAGAGACCCAGTACTTC. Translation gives CASSLRGGRETQYF.

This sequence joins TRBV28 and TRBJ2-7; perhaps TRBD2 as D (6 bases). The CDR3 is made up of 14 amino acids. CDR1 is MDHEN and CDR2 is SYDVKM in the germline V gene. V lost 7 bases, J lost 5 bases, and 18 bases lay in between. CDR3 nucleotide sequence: TGTGCCAGCATCAACCGGAGGGGTAACGACGAGCAGTACTTC. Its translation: CASINRRGNDEQYF.

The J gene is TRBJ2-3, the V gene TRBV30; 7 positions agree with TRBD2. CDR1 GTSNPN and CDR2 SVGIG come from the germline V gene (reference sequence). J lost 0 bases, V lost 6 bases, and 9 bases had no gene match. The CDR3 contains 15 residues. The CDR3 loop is CACTRGEASTDTQYF. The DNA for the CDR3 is TGTGCCTGTACACGGGGGGAAGCTAGCACAGATACGCAGTATTTT.

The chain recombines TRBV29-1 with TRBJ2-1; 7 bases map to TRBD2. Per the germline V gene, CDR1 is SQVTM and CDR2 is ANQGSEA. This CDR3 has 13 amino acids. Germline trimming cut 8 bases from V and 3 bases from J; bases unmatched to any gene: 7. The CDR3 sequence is CSFRLAVYNEQFF. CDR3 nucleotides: TGCAGCTTTCGACTAGCAGTCTACAATGAGCAGTTCTTC.

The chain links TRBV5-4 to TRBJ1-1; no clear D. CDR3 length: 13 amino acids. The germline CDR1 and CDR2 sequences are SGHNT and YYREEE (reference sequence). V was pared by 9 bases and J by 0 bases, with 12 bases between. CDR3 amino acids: CATLYDMNTEAFF. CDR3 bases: TGTGCCACTCTCTACGACATGAACACTGAAGCTTTCTTT.

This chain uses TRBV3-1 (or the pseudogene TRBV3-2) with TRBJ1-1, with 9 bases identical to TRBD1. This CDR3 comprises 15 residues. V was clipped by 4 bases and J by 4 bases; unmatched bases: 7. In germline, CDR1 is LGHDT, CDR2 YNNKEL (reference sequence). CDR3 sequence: CASSPPDRGGTEAFF. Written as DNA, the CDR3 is TGTGCCAGCAGCCCCCCGGACAGGGGAGGCACTGAAGCTTTCTTT.

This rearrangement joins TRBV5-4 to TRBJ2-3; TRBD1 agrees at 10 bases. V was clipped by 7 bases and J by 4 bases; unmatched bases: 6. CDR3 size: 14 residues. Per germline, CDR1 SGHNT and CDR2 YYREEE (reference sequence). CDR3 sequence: CASFRDRGADTQYF. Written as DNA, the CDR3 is TGTGCCAGCTTCCGGGACAGGGGCGCAGATACGCAGTATTTT.

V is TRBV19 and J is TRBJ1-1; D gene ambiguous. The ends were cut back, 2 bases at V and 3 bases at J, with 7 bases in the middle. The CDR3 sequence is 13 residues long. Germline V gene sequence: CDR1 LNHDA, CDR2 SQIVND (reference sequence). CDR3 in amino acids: CASSISGDTEAFF. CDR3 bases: TGTGCCAGTAGTATATCCGGGGACACTGAAGCTTTCTTT. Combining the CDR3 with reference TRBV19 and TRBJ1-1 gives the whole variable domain DGGITQSPKYLFRKEGQNVTLSCEQNLNHDAMYWYRQDPGQGLRLIYYSQIVNDFQKGDIAEGYSVSREKKESFPLTVTSAQKNPTAFYLCASSISGDTEAFFGQGTRLTVV.

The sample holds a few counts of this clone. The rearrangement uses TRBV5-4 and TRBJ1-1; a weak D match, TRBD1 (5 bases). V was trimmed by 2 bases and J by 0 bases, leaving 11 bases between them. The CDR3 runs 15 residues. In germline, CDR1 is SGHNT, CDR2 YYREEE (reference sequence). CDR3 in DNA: TGTGCCAGCAGCTTATCAAGGGGCATGAACACTGAAGCTTTCTTT. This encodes CASSLSRGMNTEAFF.

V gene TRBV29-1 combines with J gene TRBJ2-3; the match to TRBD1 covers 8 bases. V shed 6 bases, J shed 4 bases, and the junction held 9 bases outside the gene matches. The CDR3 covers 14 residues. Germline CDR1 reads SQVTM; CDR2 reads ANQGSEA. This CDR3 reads CSVGRQGLADTQYF. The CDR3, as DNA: TGCAGCGTGGGGAGACAGGGGTTGGCAGATACGCAGTATTTT.